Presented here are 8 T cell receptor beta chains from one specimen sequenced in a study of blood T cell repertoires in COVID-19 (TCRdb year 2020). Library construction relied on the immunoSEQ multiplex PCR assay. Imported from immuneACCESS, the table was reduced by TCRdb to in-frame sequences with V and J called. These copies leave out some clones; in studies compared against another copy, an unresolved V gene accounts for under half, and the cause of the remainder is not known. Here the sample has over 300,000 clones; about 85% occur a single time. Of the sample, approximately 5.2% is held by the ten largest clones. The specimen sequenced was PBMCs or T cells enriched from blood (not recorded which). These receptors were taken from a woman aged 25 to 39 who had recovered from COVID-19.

CDR3 nucleotides: TGTGCCTGGAGTGTAGGGGGGGCAGGCTACACCTTC. Protein sequence: CAWSVGGAGYTF. The chain recombines TRBV30 with TRBJ1-2; possible D gene TRBD1, 6 bases. Trimming shortened V by 0 bases and J by 8 bases, and 10 bases separated the two germline ends. The V gene's germline CDR1 is GTSNPN and CDR2 SVGIG (reference sequence). The CDR3 is made up of 12 amino acids.

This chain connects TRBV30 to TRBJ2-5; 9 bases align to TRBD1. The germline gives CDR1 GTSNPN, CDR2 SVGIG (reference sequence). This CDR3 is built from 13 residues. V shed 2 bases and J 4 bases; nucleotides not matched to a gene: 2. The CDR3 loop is CAWSTGGRETQYF. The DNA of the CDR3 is TGTGCCTGGAGTACAGGGGGCCGAGAGACCCAGTACTTC.

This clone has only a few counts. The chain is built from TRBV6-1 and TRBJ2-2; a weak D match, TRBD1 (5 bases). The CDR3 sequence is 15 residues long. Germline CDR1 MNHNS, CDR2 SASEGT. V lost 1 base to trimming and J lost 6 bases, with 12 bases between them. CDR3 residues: CASSEVATAPGELFF. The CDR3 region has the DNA TGTGCCAGCAGTGAAGTTGCGACAGCTCCCGGGGAGCTGTTTTTT.

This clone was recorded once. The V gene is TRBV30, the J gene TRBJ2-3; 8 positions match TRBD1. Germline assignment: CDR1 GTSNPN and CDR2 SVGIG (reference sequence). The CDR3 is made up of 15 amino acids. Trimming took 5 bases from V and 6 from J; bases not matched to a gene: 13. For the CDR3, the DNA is TGTGCCTGGGAAAGGGCAGGGGGCCTCTCCGATACGCAGTATTTT. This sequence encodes CAWERAGGLSDTQYF. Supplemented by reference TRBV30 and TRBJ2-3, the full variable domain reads SQTIHQWPATLVQPVGSPLSLECTVEGTSNPNLYWYRQAAGRGLQLLFYSVGIGQISSEVPQNLSASRPQDRQFILSSKKLLLSDSGFYLCAWERAGGLSDTQYFGPGTRLTVL.

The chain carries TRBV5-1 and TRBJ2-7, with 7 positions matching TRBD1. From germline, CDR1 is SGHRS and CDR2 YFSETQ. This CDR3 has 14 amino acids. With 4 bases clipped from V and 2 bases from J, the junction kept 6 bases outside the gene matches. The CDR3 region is CASSPPGQTYEQYF. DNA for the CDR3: TGCGCCAGCAGCCCCCCGGGACAGACCTACGAGCAGTACTTC.

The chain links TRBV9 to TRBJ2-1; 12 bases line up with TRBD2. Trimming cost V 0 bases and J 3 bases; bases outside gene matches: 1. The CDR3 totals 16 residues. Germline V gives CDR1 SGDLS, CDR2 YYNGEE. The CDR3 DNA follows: TGTGCCAGCAGCGTAGGGACTAGCGGGGACTACAATGAGCAGTTCTTC. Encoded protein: CASSVGTSGDYNEQFF.

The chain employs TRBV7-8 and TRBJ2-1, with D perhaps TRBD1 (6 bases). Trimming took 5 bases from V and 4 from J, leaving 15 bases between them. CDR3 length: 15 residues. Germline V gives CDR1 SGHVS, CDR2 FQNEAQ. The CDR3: CASSPNRVGYNEQFF. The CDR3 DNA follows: TGTGCCAGCAGCCCTAACAGGGTTGGATACAATGAGCAGTTCTTC. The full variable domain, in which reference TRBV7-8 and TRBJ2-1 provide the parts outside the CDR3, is GAGVSQSPRYKVAKRGQDVALRCDPISGHVSLFWYQQALGQGPEFLTYFQNEAQLDKSGLPSDRFFAERPEGSVSTLKIQRTQQEDSAVYLCASSPNRVGYNEQFFGPGTRLTVL.

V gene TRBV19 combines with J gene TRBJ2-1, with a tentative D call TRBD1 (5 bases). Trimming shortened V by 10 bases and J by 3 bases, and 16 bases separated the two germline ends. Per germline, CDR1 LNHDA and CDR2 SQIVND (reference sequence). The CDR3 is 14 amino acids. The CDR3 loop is CATGTGFGYNEQFF. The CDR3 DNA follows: TGTGCCACCGGAACAGGTTTCGGCTACAATGAGCAGTTCTTC.